A selection of T cell receptor beta chains follows, all from one sample in a study of T-cell memory formation after mild COVID-19. TCRdb reprocessed the 5' RACE reads with MiXCR, giving one entry per CDR3 protein. The data contain 300,000 to 400,000 distinct CDR3 sequences, over 20% of them singletons. The sequenced sample was PBMCs or a T cell subset sorted from them (not recorded which). All receptors come from an adult woman who had mild COVID-19 (a few samples of this study predate the infection). Cell type and time point are not known. Each CDR3 is given with its conserved first and last residue. D genes are given only for firm matches. Part of the rows lack a size; the others show once, few, many or a class for expanded clones.

j_gene,len,d_gene,abundance,v_gene,CDR3nt,CDR3aa
TRBJ2-7,15,TRBD1,-,TRBV4-3,TGCGCCAGCAGCCAAGGGACAGGCTCATTCTACGAGCAGTACTTC,CASSQGTGSFYEQYF
TRBJ1-5,14,-,few,TRBV18,TGTGCCAGCTCACCAGAGCTTGGCAATCAGCCCCAGCATTTT,CASSPELGNQPQHF
TRBJ1-4,15,-,-,TRBV4-3,TGCGCCAGCAGCCAAGATATGCAGATAAATGAAAAACTGTTTTTT,CASSQDMQINEKLFF
TRBJ2-7,13,-,-,TRBV7-9,TGTGCCAGCGAGACGGAACGGTACTACGAGCAGTACTTC,CASETERYYEQYF
TRBJ2-1,14,-,-,TRBV6-6,TGTGCCAGCAGTTACGGGGGAGAGGGGAATGAGCAGTTCTTC,CASSYGGEGNEQFF
TRBJ2-7,13,-,few,TRBV30,TGTGCCTGGAATAGTTGGGCAGCCTACGAGCAGTACTTC,CAWNSWAAYEQYF
TRBJ1-1,14,TRBD1,few,TRBV6-6,TGTGCCAGCAGTTTACAGGGGGCGAATGGTGAAGCTTTCTTT,CASSLQGANGEAFF
TRBJ2-5,16,TRBD2,many,TRBV5-1,TGCGCCAGCAGCCCTCAGGGACTAGCGGGAGATAAGGCCCAGTACTTC,CASSPQGLAGDKAQYF
TRBJ2-5,16,-,-,TRBV5-1,TGCGCCAGCAGCTTGAAGGGCGGGACATCGTTTGAGACCCAGTACTTC,CASSLKGGTSFETQYF
TRBJ1-2,13,-,few,TRBV6-6,TGTGCCAGCAGTTATTCGGGGAGCTATGGCTACACCTTC,CASSYSGSYGYTF
TRBJ2-3,15,TRBD1,-,TRBV27,TGTGCCAGACCCCAAACAGGGGGCATCACAGATACGCAGTATTTT,CARPQTGGITDTQYF
TRBJ2-1,16,TRBD2,few,TRBV20-1,TGCAGTGCTAGAGATTCAGGACTAGCGGGACTGGATGAGCAGTTCTTC,CSARDSGLAGLDEQFF
TRBJ2-1,10,-,-,TRBV6-4,TGTGCCAGCGGAAACTTTGAGCAGTTCTTC,CASGNFEQFF
TRBJ2-7,15,TRBD1,-,TRBV5-1,TGCGCCAGCAGCAGAACCGGGACAGGGGGCGACGAGCAGTACTTC,CASSRTGTGGDEQYF
TRBJ2-7,12,-,few,TRBV30,TGTGCCTGGAGCCCTGTGAGCCGGACCCGATACTTC,CAWSPVSRTRYF
TRBJ1-6,13,-,-,TRBV6-5,TGTGCCAGCAGTTACGAGTCCGGCGGTAACCTCCACTTT,CASSYESGGNLHF
TRBJ1-1,14,TRBD1,few,TRBV7-2,TGTGCCAGCAGCTTACTGGGACAGGGCACTGAAGCTTTCTTT,CASSLLGQGTEAFF
TRBJ1-1,13,-,-,TRBV18,TGTGCCAGCACAAAGGTGGGGAACACTGAAGCTTTCTTT,CASTKVGNTEAFF
TRBJ2-1,16,TRBD2,-,TRBV7-9,TGTGCCAGCAGCTTAGTCTTGGTAGCGGGCACCAATGAGCAGTTCTTC,CASSLVLVAGTNEQFF
TRBJ2-2,14,-,few,TRBV5-1,TGCGCCAGCAGCTTGGTAGGGTTCGACGGGGAGCTGTTTTTT,CASSLVGFDGELFF
TRBJ2-2,17,TRBD2,-,TRBV4-2,TGTGCCAGCAGCCAAGATCGAGGGACTAGACACACCGGGGAGCTGTTTTTT,CASSQDRGTRHTGELFF
TRBJ2-1,18,TRBD1,many,TRBV24-1,TGTGCCACCAGTGTTCCGGTAGGGCAGGGGGCTCGGAACAATGAGCAGTTCTTC,CATSVPVGQGARNNEQFF
TRBJ2-1,15,-,-,TRBV6-1,TGTGCCAGCAGTGAAGGTTGGCGGTCCTACAATGAGCAGTTCTTC,CASSEGWRSYNEQFF
TRBJ2-1,15,TRBD2,few,TRBV29-1,TGCAGCGCCCCGACTAGCGGGGGCCGTTGGGATGAGCAGTTCTTC,CSAPTSGGRWDEQFF
TRBJ1-2,13,-,-,TRBV7-9,TGTGCCAGCAGTCCCCGAACCCTCTATGGCTACACCTTC,CASSPRTLYGYTF
TRBJ2-6,16,-,-,TRBV24-1,TGTGCCACCAGTGATCCAGGGTCTCTGGGGGCCAACGTCCTGACTTTC,CATSDPGSLGANVLTF
TRBJ2-3,17,TRBD2,few,TRBV5-1,TGCGCCAGCAGCTTGGCCCCTAGCGGGGGGAACACAGATACGCAGTATTTT,CASSLAPSGGNTDTQYF
TRBJ2-7,14,TRBD2,many,TRBV18,TGTGCCAGCTCAGGGGGGACTAGCGGGTACGAGCAGTACTTC,CASSGGTSGYEQYF
TRBJ2-3,14,-,-,TRBV5-1,TGCGCCAGCAGCTCCGGACAGCGCACAGATACGCAGTATTTT,CASSSGQRTDTQYF
TRBJ2-7,14,TRBD2,-,TRBV29-1,TGCAGCGTTGGGACTAGCGGGAGGGCAGGTGAGCAGTACTTC,CSVGTSGRAGEQYF
TRBJ1-2,13,-,-,TRBV5-1,TGCGCCAGCAGCTTGCCCGGGAACTATGGCTACACCTTC,CASSLPGNYGYTF
TRBJ2-3,15,TRBD2,few,TRBV29-1,TGCAGCGCGGTGGGGCTAGCGGGGAGCACAGATACGCAGTATTTT,CSAVGLAGSTDTQYF
TRBJ2-1,17,-,-,TRBV19,TGTGCCAGTAGTATAGAACCCTCACCGAACTCCTACAATGAGCAGTTCTTC,CASSIEPSPNSYNEQFF
TRBJ2-5,16,-,-,TRBV6-2/TRBV6-3,TGTGCCAGCAGCCCTCTCCCGGGACAAACGGGAGAGACCCAGTACTTC,CASSPLPGQTGETQYF
TRBJ1-3,20,TRBD1,-,TRBV6-2/TRBV6-3,TGTGCCAGCAGTTACCCTACTGACCCGGGACAGACTTCATCTGGAAACACCATATATTTT,CASSYPTDPGQTSSGNTIYF
TRBJ2-3,18,TRBD2,few,TRBV4-2,TGTGCCAGCAGCCTCCGGACTAGCGGGGGAACTAGCACAGATACGCAGTATTTT,CASSLRTSGGTSTDTQYF
TRBJ1-4,13,-,-,TRBV12-3/TRBV12-4,TGTGCCAGCAGTTTAGCATGGGGGCAGGAACTGTTTTTT,CASSLAWGQELFF
TRBJ2-7,16,TRBD2,-,TRBV6-6,TGTGCCAGCAGTTTGGACGGACTAGCGGGTGGGCACGAGCAGTACTTC,CASSLDGLAGGHEQYF
TRBJ1-4,17,-,few,TRBV12-3/TRBV12-4,TGTGCCAGCAGTTTAGCGCGGACCGTGCTGAGTAATGAAAAACTGTTTTTT,CASSLARTVLSNEKLFF
TRBJ1-2,13,TRBD1,-,TRBV6-2/TRBV6-3,TGTGCCAGCATCACAGGGGGCGAGTATGGCTACACCTTC,CASITGGEYGYTF
TRBJ1-5,14,-,-,TRBV24-1,TGTGCCACCAGTGATACTCGATCCAATCAGCCCCAGCATTTT,CATSDTRSNQPQHF
TRBJ2-5,14,-,-,TRBV5-1,TGCGCCAGCAGCTTGGCAGACGGGGCCACCGACCAGTACTTC,CASSLADGATDQYF
TRBJ2-5,14,-,few,TRBV6-2/TRBV6-3,TGTGCCAGCACTCTTAGGCAGGGAGGAAAGACCCAGTACTTC,CASTLRQGGKTQYF
TRBJ2-7,14,-,-,TRBV29-1,TGCAGCGTCCGAAGGTCTAGTAGCTCCTACGAGCAGTACTTC,CSVRRSSSSYEQYF
TRBJ1-1,15,TRBD1,-,TRBV6-6,TGTGCCAGCAGTGTCCTGACAGGGGGGAACACTGAAGCTTTCTTT,CASSVLTGGNTEAFF
TRBJ2-1,15,-,-,TRBV7-3,TGTGCCAGCAGCTCGACAGGAATCTCCTACAATGAGCAGTTCTTC,CASSSTGISYNEQFF
TRBJ2-3,14,TRBD2,-,TRBV29-1,TGCAGCGTCGCACGGGGGGGTATGACAGATACGCAGTATTTT,CSVARGGMTDTQYF
TRBJ1-2,12,-,-,TRBV7-9,TGTGCCAGCAGCTCTAACAGCTATGGCTACACCTTC,CASSSNSYGYTF
TRBJ1-4,16,TRBD1,-,TRBV5-1,TGCGCCAGCAGCTCGAGACGTCCGGGACAGGGTGAAAAACTGTTTTTT,CASSSRRPGQGEKLFF
TRBJ2-1,17,-,-,TRBV6-2/TRBV6-3,TGTGCCAGCAGTTCCCCGGACTACTCGGCCGACAACAATGAGCAGTTCTTC,CASSSPDYSADNNEQFF